This TCR beta chain is from a study of beta chain features in type 1 diabetes. The wider study: Patient and healthy donor groups were alike in age, gender and cell yields. Study conclusions and caveats: Among patients, naive, central memory and Treg TCRB repertoires appeared more similar than among healthy donors. Moderate but significant shortening of TCRB CDR3s was recorded in all four CD4+ subsets from Type 1 diabetes patients.

On this clone itself: What it recognizes is unknown.

Of the isolated RNA, all was reverse transcribed, and so the sequenced material was expressed TCRB transcripts. Naive, central memory and regulatory T cell samples came to a mean of approximately 4 million reads. This table comes from immunoSEQ multiplex PCR, and its TCRdb copy is limited to in-frame clones, with some not included. The data show hundreds of thousands of clones, about 14% seen once. With 10 bases clipped from V and 5 bases from J, the junction kept 4 bases outside the gene matches. The germline gives CDR1 MDHEN, CDR2 SYDVKM. This CDR3 is 13 amino acids long. The clonotype was recovered from a man in his late teens or twenties with type 1 diabetes. The gene calls are TRBV28 and TRBJ1-4, with TRBD1 identical over 10 bases. Sample: naive CD4+ T cells from blood. DNA of the CDR3: TGTGCCACCCCGGGACAGGGGAATGAAAAACTGTTTTTT. It codes for CATPGQGNEKLFF.